This TCR beta chain stems from a study of OX40 agonist ivuxolimab in advanced cancers. Looking at the study overall: A male proportion of over 70% was recorded, with mean age approximately 56 years and range about 23 to 80.

The V and J ends lost 0 bases and 8 bases respectively, with 11 bases between them. CDR1 and CDR2 from the germline V gene are SGHVS and FNYEAQ. CDR3 size: 14 residues. Clones were sequenced by immunoSEQ multiplex PCR, and TCRdb holds only the in-frame ones, with some missing. The data contain roughly 60,000 clones, around 84% of them seen just once; the ten biggest clones take up around 2.1%. This receptor was obtained from an adult with an advanced solid tumor such as melanoma, head and neck, liver or kidney cancer. This chain connects TRBV7-6 to TRBJ1-5; TRBD1 is a possible D gene (5 bases). The sequenced sample was CD4+ or CD8+ T cells sorted from blood, obtained in a trial of the OX40 agonist ivuxolimab. CDR3 bases: TGTGCCAGCAGCTTAGCCGGCCCAGGGAAGCCCCAGCATTTT. The encoded protein is CASSLAGPGKPQHF.